Below are 23 T cell receptor beta chains sequenced from a single sample in a study of blood T cells in healthy people across ages. Next came a second PCR, run for about 7 to 11 cycles, which used a sample-barcoded 5' primer along with a J-beta primer mix. TCRdb passed the 5' RACE reads through MiXCR, listing each CDR3 protein once. The table lists roughly 800,000 distinct CDR3 sequences, 58% of them singletons. Sequences were obtained from blood. The source of these receptors is a man aged 25-45 years in good health.

There are a few counts of this clonotype. The rearrangement links TRBV6-6 to TRBJ2-5; the D is unclear. The germline V gene encodes CDR1 MNHNY and CDR2 SVGAGI (reference sequence). The CDR3 is 15 amino acids. Trimming took off 4 bases at V and 3 bases at J, with 15 bases between the two ends. As DNA, the CDR3 is TGTGCCAGCAGTTTACGGACGGCGAAGGAAGAGACCCAGTACTTC. Amino acid sequence: CASSLRTAKEETQYF.

The gene calls are TRBV5-1 and TRBJ2-5, with 10 positions matching TRBD1. CDR3 length: 14 amino acids. The germline V gene has CDR1 SGHRS and CDR2 YFSETQ. Unmatched junction bases numbered 9, after V lost 4 bases and J lost 9 bases. The chain's CDR3 is CASSVGTGVEAQYF. DNA for the CDR3: TGCGCCAGCAGCGTGGGGACAGGGGTCGAGGCCCAGTACTTC.

The rearrangement joins TRBV20-1 to TRBJ2-1; 12 positions match TRBD2. The CDR3 runs to 16 residues. Germline V gene sequence: CDR1 DFQATT, CDR2 SNEGSKA (reference sequence). The junction had 5 bases not matched to a gene; V was cut back by 2 bases and J by 3 bases. The CDR3 nucleotides are TGCAGTGCTAGACCCAGACTAGCGGGGGTCTACAATGAGCAGTTCTTC. This encodes CSARPRLAGVYNEQFF.

The gene calls are TRBV5-1 and TRBJ1-2; TRBD1 is a possible D gene (6 bases). There are 13 residues in the CDR3. Germline V gene sequence: CDR1 SGHRS, CDR2 YFSETQ. With 5 bases removed from V and 6 bases from J, the gap between germline ends came to 14 bases. In DNA form, the CDR3 reads TGCGCCAGCAGTAGGGGGACTGAGGATGGCTACACCTTC. This encodes CASSRGTEDGYTF.

The chain links TRBV20-1 to TRBJ1-5; D is unclear. This CDR3 is 13 amino acids long. Germline V gene sequence: CDR1 DFQATT, CDR2 SNEGSKA (reference sequence). V lost 3 bases and J 6 bases, leaving 12 bases between the germline ends. Written as DNA, the CDR3 is TGCAGTGCTAGGGGTCAGGCGGTTCAGCCCCAGCATTTT. It codes for CSARGQAVQPQHF.

This clonotype was seen only a few times. The rearrangement joins TRBV20-1 to TRBJ2-7; a weak D match, TRBD2 (6 bases). This CDR3 region has 12 residues. Trimming cost V 6 bases and J 6 bases, with 15 bases left between them. Germline V gives CDR1 DFQATT, CDR2 SNEGSKA (reference sequence). CDR3 loop: CSAPSRECEQYF. The CDR3 DNA sequence: TGCAGTGCCCCGTCCCGGGAGTGCGAGCAGTACTTC.

The chain couples TRBV3-1 to TRBJ2-1, with 12 bases aligning to TRBD2. The J segment lost 0 bases and the V segment lost 5 bases, leaving 2 bases of the junction unmatched. The CDR3 runs to 16 residues. In germline, CDR1 is LGHDT, CDR2 YNNKEL (reference sequence). CDR3 in DNA: TGTGCCAGCAGCGTGACTAGCGGGAGCTCCTACAATGAGCAGTTCTTC. This gives the protein CASSVTSGSSYNEQFF.

The rearrangement uses TRBV6-5 and TRBJ1-2; D perhaps matches TRBD1 (5 bases). The CDR3 has 18 amino acids. Germline assignment: CDR1 MNHEY and CDR2 SVGAGI. Trimming took off 0 bases at V and 0 bases at J, with 17 bases between the two ends. CDR3 loop: CASSYSIGRDRTNYGYTF. The DNA for the CDR3 is TGTGCCAGCAGTTACTCGATTGGTCGGGACCGAACTAACTATGGCTACACCTTC.

This clonotype was observed a single time. V gene TRBV6-6 combines with J gene TRBJ2-1; either TRBD1 or TRBD2 may fit D (5 bases each). The V end lost 6 bases, the J end lost 10 bases, and 13 bases lay between the germline ends. From germline, CDR1 is MNHNY and CDR2 SVGAGI (reference sequence). The CDR3 runs 12 residues. CDR3 amino acids: CASRLRDGEQFF. Here the CDR3 DNA reads TGTGCCAGCAGACTCCGGGACGGAGAGCAGTTCTTC.

This clonotype was seen a single time. This rearrangement joins TRBV11-2 to TRBJ2-4; TRBD1 matches 7 bases. With 5 bases clipped from V and 5 bases from J, the junction kept 9 bases outside the gene matches. The CDR3 runs 15 residues. Germline V gene lookup returns CDR1 SGHAT and CDR2 FQNNGV. The CDR3: CASSHISGQQNIQYF. Written as DNA, the CDR3 is TGTGCCAGCAGCCACATTTCGGGACAGCAAAACATTCAGTACTTC.

In this sample, this clonotype turned up a few times. The chain employs TRBV5-5 and TRBJ2-7; D gene ambiguous. CDR3 length equals 13 residues. Per the germline V gene, CDR1 is SGHKS and CDR2 is YYEKEE (reference sequence). Trimming pared 3 bases from V and 1 base from J, leaving 8 bases between. CDR3 sequence (DNA): TGTGCCAGCAGCTCCCATACTTCCTACGAGCAGTACTTC. It yields the protein CASSSHTSYEQYF.

V and J are TRBV7-9 and TRBJ2-5, with TRBD1 matching over 7 bases. Germline V gene sequence: CDR1 SEHNR, CDR2 FQNEAQ (reference sequence). V lost 3 bases, J lost 3 bases, and 16 bases stayed unmatched. The CDR3 is 18 residues long. The CDR3 DNA reads TGTGCCAGCAGCTTGCCCGGGTCCCTTGACAGGGTTAAAGAGACCCAGTACTTC. Translating it yields CASSLPGSLDRVKETQYF.

The gene calls are TRBV20-1 and TRBJ1-2, with D possibly TRBD1 on 6 matching bases. Germline CDR1 DFQATT, CDR2 SNEGSKA (reference sequence). Between the trimmed V and J ends, which lost 1 base and 2 bases, there was a span of 14 bases. There are 15 residues in the CDR3. CDR3 coding DNA: TGCAGTGCTAGAGTGAGGGGAGGGGGGAACTATGGCTACACCTTC. Its translation: CSARVRGGGNYGYTF.

V and J are TRBV4-3 and TRBJ2-5; the match to TRBD2 covers 9 bases. Trimming took 2 bases from V and 4 from J; bases not matched to a gene: 14. The V gene's germline CDR1 is LGHNA and CDR2 YSLEER. CDR3 length: 18 residues. CDR3 sequence reads: CASSQTGGGLAGTETQYF. The DNA for the CDR3 is TGCGCCAGCAGCCAAACGGGGGGGGGGCTAGCGGGAACAGAGACCCAGTACTTC.

The V call is TRBV5-1, the J call TRBJ2-7, with a tentative D call TRBD1 (6 bases). This CDR3 is 15 amino acids long. The V gene lost 5 bases and the J gene lost 3 bases, with 18 bases spanning the gap. From germline, CDR1 is SGHRS and CDR2 YFSETQ. CDR3 amino acids: CASSLTGPIHYEQYF. Here the CDR3 DNA reads TGCGCCAGCAGTCTTACAGGGCCGATTCACTACGAGCAGTACTTC.

The rearrangement joins TRBV20-1 to TRBJ2-1; tentatively, D is TRBD2 (6 bases). The DNA end favors TRBJ2-7, so the J call may be wrong. CDR1 and CDR2 (germline): DFQATT, SNEGSKA (reference sequence). The CDR3 runs 14 residues. The CDR3 DNA reads TGCAGTGCTACCAGCGGAGGGATTTACAATGAGCAGTACTTC. Translating it yields CSATSGGIYNEQYF.

The chain uses TRBV7-2 and TRBJ2-1, with a weak D call TRBD2 (6 bases). CDR3 size: 16 residues. Germline CDR1 is SGHTA and CDR2 is FQGNSA. Trimming took 8 bases from V and 4 from J, leaving 21 bases between them. The CDR3 region is CASCQGVSSAYNEQFF. The CDR3 region has the DNA TGTGCCAGCTGCCAAGGGGTCTCTAGCGCGTACAATGAGCAGTTCTTC.

The V gene is TRBV29-1, the J gene TRBJ2-1; TRBD2 matches at 8 bases. The DNA end favors TRBJ2-7, so the J call may be wrong. The CDR3 runs 14 residues. Per germline, CDR1 SQVTM and CDR2 ANQGSEA. The CDR3 DNA reads as TGCAGCGTTGAAGATAGCGGGAAGGAGAATGAGCAGTACTTC. It yields the protein CSVEDSGKENEQYF.

This chain uses TRBV27 with TRBJ2-5; 10 nucleotides agree with TRBD2. CDR1 and CDR2 (germline): MNHEY, SMNVEV (reference sequence). This CDR3 comprises 14 residues. With V trimmed by 4 bases and J by 3 bases, 2 bases remained unmatched. The CDR3, as DNA: TGTGCCAGCAGTTCCCTAGCGGGAGAAGAGACCCAGTACTTC. Translated, it gives CASSSLAGEETQYF.

The genes are TRBV5-5 and TRBJ2-1; TRBD1 is a possible D gene (6 bases). The CDR3 is made up of 19 amino acids. Germline lookup yields CDR1 SGHKS and CDR2 YYEKEE (reference sequence). The germline V and J ends were trimmed by 4 bases and 9 bases, with 32 bases remaining between them. The CDR3 protein is CASSTMGAPGPQLYFEQFF. CDR3 sequence (DNA): TGTGCCAGCAGCACCATGGGGGCCCCGGGACCGCAGCTATATTTTGAGCAGTTCTTC.

There are a few counts of this clonotype. The rearrangement uses TRBV28 and TRBJ1-2; D is ambiguous. The V gene lost 5 bases and the J gene lost 2 bases, with 18 bases spanning the gap. This CDR3 has 16 residues. Per germline, CDR1 MDHEN and CDR2 SYDVKM. The CDR3 DNA reads TGTGCCAGCAGTACCCGACCACGAACGACGAACTATGGCTACACCTTC. Translation gives CASSTRPRTTNYGYTF.

This clonotype was counted a few times. V usage is TRBV25-1 and J usage is TRBJ1-2, with D hard to call. CDR3 size: 13 residues. V was trimmed by 2 bases and J by 5 bases, leaving 9 bases between them. Germline-derived CDR1 and CDR2 are MGHDK and SYGVNS. CDR3 sequence: CASSEQTVYGYTF. The CDR3 nucleotides read TGTGCCAGCAGTGAACAGACGGTATATGGCTACACCTTC.

This chain connects TRBV14 to TRBJ2-5, with 13 bases lining up with TRBD2. The V and J ends lost 4 bases and 4 bases, in that order; junction bases with no gene match: 3. In germline, CDR1 is SGHDN, CDR2 FVKESK. The CDR3 runs to 15 residues. DNA of the CDR3: TGTGCCAGCAGCCGGGGACTAGCGGGAAGAGAGACCCAGTACTTC. It yields the protein CASSRGLAGRETQYF.